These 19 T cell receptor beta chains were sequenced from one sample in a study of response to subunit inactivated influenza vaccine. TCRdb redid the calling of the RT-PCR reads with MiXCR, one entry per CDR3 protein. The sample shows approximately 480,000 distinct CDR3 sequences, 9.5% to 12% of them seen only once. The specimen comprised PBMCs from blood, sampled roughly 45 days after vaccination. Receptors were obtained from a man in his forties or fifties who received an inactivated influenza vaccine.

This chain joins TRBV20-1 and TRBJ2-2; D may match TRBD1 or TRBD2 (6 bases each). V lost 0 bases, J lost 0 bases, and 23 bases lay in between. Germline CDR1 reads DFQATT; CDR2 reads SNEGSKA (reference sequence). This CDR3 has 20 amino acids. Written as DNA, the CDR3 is TGCAGTGCTAGAGATTTTTCGACCTGGGGGGCAGGGCCGAACACCGGGGAGCTGTTTTTT. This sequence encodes CSARDFSTWGAGPNTGELFF.

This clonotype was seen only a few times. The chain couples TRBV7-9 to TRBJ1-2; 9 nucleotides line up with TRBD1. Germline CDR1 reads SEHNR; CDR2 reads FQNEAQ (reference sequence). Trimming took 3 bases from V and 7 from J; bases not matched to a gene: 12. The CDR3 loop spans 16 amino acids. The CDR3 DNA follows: TGTGCCAGCAGCTTCATTTCACAATGGACAGGGGTTGGCTACACCTTC. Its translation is CASSFISQWTGVGYTF.

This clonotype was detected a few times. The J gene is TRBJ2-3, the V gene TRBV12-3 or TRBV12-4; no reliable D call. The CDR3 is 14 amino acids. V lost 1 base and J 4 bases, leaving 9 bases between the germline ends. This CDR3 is CASSLGEHPDTQYF. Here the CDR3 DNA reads TGTGCCAGCAGTTTAGGGGAACATCCAGATACGCAGTATTTT.

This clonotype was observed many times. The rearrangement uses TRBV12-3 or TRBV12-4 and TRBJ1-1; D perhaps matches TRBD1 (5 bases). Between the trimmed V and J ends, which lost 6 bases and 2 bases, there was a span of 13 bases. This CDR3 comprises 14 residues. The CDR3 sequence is CASSPWGPNTEAFF. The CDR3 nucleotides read TGTGCCAGCAGCCCCTGGGGACCAAACACTGAAGCTTTCTTT.

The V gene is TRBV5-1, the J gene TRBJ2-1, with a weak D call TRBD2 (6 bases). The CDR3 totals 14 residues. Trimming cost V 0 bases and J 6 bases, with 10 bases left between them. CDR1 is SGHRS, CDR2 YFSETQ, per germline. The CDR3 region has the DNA TGCGCCAGCAGCTTGGAACTAGCCTCCAATGAGCAGTTCTTC. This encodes CASSLELASNEQFF.

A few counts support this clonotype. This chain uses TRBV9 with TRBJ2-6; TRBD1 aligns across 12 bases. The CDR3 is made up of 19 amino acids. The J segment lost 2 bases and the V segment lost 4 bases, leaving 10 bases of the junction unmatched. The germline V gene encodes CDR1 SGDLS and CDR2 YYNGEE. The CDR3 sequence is CASSLTPGQGAPGANVLTF. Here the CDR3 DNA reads TGTGCCAGCAGCCTTACCCCGGGACAGGGGGCGCCTGGGGCCAACGTCCTGACTTTC.

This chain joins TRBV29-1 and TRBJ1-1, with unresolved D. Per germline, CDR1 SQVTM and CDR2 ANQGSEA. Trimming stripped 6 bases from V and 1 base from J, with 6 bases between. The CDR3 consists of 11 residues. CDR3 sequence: CSVSRNTEAFF. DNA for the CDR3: TGCAGCGTATCCCGGAACACTGAAGCTTTCTTT.

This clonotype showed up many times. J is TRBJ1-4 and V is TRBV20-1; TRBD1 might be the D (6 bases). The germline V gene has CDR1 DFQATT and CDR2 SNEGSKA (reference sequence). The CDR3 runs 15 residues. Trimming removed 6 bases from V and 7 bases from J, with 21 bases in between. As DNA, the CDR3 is TGCAGTGCGGCAGGAGTGGAGACAGGACCTGAAAAACTGTTTTTT. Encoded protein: CSAAGVETGPEKLFF.

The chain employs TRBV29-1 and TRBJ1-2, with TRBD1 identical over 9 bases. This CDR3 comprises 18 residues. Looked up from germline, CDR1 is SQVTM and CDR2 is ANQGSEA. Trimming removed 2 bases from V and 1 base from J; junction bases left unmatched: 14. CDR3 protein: CSVEQPRGPGQGNYGYTF. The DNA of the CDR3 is TGCAGCGTTGAACAACCCCGGGGCCCGGGACAGGGTAACTATGGCTACACCTTC.

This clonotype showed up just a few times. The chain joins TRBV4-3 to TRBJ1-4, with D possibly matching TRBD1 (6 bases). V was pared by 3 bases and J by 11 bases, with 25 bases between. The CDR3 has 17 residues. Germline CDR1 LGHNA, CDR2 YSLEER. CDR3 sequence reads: CASSQDTPLGQQEKLFF. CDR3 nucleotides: TGCGCCAGCAGCCAGGACACCCCCCTTGGACAGCAGGAGAAACTGTTTTTT.

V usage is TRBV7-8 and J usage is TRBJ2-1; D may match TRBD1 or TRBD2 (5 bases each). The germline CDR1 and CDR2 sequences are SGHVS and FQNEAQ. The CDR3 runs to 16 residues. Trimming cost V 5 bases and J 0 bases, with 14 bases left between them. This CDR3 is CASSPKTRGSYNEQFF. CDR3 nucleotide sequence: TGTGCCAGCAGCCCCAAAACTAGGGGCTCCTACAATGAGCAGTTCTTC.

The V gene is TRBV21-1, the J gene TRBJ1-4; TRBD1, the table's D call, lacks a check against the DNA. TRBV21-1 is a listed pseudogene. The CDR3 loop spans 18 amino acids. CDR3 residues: CASSKIPQGGATNEKLFF. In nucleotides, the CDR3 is TGTGCCAGCAGCAAAATCCCCCAGGGAGGTGCAACTAATGAAAAACTGTTTTTT.

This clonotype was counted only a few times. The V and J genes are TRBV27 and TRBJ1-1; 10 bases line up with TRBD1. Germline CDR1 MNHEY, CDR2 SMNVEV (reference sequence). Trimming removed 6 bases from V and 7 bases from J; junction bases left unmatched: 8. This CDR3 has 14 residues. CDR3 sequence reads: CASSPRQGADEAFF. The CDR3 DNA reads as TGTGCCAGCAGCCCCCGACAGGGGGCGGATGAAGCTTTCTTT.

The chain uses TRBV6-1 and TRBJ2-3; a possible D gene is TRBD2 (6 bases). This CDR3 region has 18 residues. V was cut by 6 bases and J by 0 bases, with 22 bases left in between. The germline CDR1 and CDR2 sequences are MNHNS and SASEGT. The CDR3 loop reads CASSPNRPIGTSTDTQYF. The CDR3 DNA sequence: TGTGCCAGCAGCCCCAACCGACCGATAGGGACTAGCACAGATACGCAGTATTTT.

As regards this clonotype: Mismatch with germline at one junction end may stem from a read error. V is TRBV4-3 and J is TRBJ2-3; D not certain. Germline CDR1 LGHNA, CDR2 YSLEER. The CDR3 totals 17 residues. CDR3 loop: CAGSQDLRATSTDTQYF. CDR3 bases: TGCGCCGGCAGCCAAGATCTACGGGCAACTAGCACAGATACGCAGTATTTT.

CDR3 DNA sequence: TGTGCCAGCAGCCCTGCTGGGACCACCACAGATACGCAGTATTTT. Encoded protein: CASSPAGTTTDTQYF. The J gene is TRBJ2-3, the V gene TRBV13; D may match TRBD1 or TRBD2 (5 bases each). The CDR3 is 15 residues long. Germline loops: CDR1 PRHDT, CDR2 FYEKMQ (reference sequence). Trimming removed 5 bases at V and 2 bases at J, with 14 bases between. The full variable domain, its missing parts supplied by reference TRBV13 and TRBJ2-3, is AAGVIQSPRHLIKEKRETATLKCYPIPRHDTVYWYQQGPGQDPQFLISFYEKMQSDKGSIPDRFSAQQFSDYHSELNMSSLELGDSALYFCASSPAGTTTDTQYFGPGTRLTVL.

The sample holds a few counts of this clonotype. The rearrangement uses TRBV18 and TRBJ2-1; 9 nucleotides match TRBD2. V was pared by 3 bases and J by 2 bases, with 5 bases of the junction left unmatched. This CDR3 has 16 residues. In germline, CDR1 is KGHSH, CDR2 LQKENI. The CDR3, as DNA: TGTGCCAGCTCACCCCGACAGCGGGGGGCCTACAATGAGCAGTTCTTC. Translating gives CASSPRQRGAYNEQFF.

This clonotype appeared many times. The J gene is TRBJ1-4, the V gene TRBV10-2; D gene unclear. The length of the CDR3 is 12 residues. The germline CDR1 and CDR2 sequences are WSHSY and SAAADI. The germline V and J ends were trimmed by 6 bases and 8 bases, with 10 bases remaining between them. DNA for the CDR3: TGCGCCAGCAGGGAGGTTGGCGAAAAACTGTTTTTT. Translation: CASREVGEKLFF.

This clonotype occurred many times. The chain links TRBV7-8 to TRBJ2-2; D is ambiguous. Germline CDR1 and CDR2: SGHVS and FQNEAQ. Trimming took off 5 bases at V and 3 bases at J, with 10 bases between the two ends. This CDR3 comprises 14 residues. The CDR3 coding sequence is TGTGCCAGCAGCGACCTGGCTTACACCGGGGAGCTGTTTTTT. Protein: CASSDLAYTGELFF.